This TCR beta chain originates from a study of identifying expanded T cells in peripheral blood. The CDR3 is made up of 13 amino acids. Germline V lookup: CDR1 SEHNR, CDR2 FQNEAQ (reference sequence). Trimming left V 8 bases short and J 1 base short, with 11 bases between. This clone was seen a single time. Some clones are missing from TCRdb's copy, which holds only in-frame ones; the method was immunoSEQ multiplex PCR. This sample carries 120,000 or so clones, around 84% of them seen once, and the ten largest clones take approximately 3%. Material for sequencing was blood. The TCR was taken from a person between 18 and 75 years old in good health. The chain recombines TRBV7-9 with TRBJ1-1; possible D gene TRBD1, 5 bases. CDR3 nucleotides: TGTGCCAGCCTGGGGGAGTCGAACACTGAAGCTTTCTTT. As protein: CASLGESNTEAFF.